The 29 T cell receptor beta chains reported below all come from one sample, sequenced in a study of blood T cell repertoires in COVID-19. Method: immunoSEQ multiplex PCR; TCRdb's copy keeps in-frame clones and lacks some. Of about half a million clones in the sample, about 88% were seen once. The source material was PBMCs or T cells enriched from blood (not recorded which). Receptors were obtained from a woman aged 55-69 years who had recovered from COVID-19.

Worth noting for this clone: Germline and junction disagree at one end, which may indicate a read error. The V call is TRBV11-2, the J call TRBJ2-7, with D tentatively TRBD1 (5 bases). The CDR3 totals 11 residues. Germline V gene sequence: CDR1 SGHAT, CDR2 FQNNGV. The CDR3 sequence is CASSHQGPRDF. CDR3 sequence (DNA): TGTGCCAGCAGTCATCAGGGTCCCAGGGACTTC.

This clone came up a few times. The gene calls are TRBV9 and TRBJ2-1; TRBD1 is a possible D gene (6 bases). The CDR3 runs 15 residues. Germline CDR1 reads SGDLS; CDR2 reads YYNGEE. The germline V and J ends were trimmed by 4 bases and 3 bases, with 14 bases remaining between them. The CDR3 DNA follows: TGTGCCAGCAGCCCACCCCCGGACAGCTACAATGAGCAGTTCTTC. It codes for CASSPPPDSYNEQFF.

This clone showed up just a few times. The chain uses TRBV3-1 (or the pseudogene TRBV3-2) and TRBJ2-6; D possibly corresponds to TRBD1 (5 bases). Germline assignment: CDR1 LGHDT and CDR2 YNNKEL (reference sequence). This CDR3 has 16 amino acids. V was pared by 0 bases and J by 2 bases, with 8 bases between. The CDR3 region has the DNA TGTGCCAGCAGCCAAGAAGTAGGGGCTGGGGCCAACGTCCTGACTTTC. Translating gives CASSQEVGAGANVLTF.

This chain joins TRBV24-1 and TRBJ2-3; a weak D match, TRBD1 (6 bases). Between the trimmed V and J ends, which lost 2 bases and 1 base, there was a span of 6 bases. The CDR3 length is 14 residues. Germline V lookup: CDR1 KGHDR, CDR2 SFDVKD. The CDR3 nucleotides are TGTGCCACCAGTGATTCAGGGGGCACAGATACGCAGTATTTT. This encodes CATSDSGGTDTQYF.

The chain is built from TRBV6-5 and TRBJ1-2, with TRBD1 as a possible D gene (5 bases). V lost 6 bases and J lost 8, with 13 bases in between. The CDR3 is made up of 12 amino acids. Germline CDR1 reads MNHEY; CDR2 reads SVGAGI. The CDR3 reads CASRDPGSGYTF. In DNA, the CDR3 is TGTGCCAGCAGAGACCCAGGGTCCGGCTACACCTTC.

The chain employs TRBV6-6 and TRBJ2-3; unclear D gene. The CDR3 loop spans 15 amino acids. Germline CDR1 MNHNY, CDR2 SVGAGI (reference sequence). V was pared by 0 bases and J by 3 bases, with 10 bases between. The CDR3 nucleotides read TGTGCCAGCAGTTACTCGATTTTACAGACAGATACGCAGTATTTT. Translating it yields CASSYSILQTDTQYF.

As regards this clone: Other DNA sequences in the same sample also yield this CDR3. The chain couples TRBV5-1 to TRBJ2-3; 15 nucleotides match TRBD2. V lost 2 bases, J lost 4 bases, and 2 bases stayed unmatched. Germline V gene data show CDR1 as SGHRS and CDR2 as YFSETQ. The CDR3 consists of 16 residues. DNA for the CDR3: TGCGCCAGCAGCTTCGGGACTAGCGGGGGGTCAGATACGCAGTATTTT. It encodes CASSFGTSGGSDTQYF.

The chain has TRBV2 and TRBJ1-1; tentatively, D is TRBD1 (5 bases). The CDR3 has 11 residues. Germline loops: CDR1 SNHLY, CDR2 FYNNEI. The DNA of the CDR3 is TGTGGGGGAGGGGTGAACACTGAAGCTTTCTTT. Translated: CGGGVNTEAFF.

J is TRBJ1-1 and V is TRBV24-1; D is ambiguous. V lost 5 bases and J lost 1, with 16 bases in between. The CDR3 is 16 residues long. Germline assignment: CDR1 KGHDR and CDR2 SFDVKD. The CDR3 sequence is CATSVGGAGKNTEAFF. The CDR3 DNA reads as TGTGCCACCAGTGTCGGAGGAGCGGGGAAGAACACTGAAGCTTTCTTT.

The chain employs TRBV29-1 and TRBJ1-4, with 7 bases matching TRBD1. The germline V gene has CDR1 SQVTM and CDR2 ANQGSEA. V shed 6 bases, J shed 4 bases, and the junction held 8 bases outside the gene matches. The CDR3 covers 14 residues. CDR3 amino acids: CSVGSTGLNEKLFF. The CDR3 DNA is TGCAGCGTCGGATCGACAGGGCTTAATGAAAAACTGTTTTTT.

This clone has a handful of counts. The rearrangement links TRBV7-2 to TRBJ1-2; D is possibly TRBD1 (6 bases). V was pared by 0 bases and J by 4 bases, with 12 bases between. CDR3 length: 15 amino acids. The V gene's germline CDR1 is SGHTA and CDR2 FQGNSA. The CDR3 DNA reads TGTGCCAGCAGCTTAGCGTTTGACAGGTCCTATGGCTACACCTTC. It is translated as CASSLAFDRSYGYTF.

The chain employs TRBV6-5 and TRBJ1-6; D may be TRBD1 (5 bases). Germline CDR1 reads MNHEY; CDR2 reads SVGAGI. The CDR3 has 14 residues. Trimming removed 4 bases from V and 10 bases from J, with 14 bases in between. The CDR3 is CASSLHLEGSPLHF. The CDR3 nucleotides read TGTGCCAGCAGTTTACACCTGGAGGGGTCACCCCTCCACTTT.

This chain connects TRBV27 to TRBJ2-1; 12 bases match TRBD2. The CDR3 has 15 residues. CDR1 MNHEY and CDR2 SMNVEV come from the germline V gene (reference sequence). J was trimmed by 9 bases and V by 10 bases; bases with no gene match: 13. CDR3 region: CATGPTSGGLVEQFF. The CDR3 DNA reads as TGTGCCACTGGGCCCACTAGCGGGGGGCTGGTTGAGCAGTTCTTC.

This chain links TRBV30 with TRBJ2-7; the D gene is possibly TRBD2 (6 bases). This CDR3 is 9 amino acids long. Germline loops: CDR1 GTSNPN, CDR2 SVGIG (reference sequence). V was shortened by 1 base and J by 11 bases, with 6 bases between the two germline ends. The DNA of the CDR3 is TGTGCCTGGAGTGGGGAGGAGTACGTC. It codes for CAWSGEEYV.

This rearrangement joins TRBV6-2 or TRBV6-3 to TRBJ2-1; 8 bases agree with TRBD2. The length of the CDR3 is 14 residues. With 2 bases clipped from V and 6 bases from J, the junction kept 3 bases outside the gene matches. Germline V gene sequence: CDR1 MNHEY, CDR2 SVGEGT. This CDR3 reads CASSYSLAGNEQFF. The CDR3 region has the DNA TGTGCCAGCAGTTACAGCCTAGCGGGCAATGAGCAGTTCTTC.

The CDR3 reads CASSGQGHAKNIQYF. CDR3 sequence (DNA): TGTGCCAGTAGCGGGCAGGGACACGCCAAAAACATTCAGTACTTC. This chain links TRBV19 with TRBJ2-4; D is perhaps TRBD1 (6 bases). V was pared by 6 bases and J by 1 base, with 13 bases between. This CDR3 is built from 15 residues. Germline CDR1 and CDR2: LNHDA and SQIVND (reference sequence).

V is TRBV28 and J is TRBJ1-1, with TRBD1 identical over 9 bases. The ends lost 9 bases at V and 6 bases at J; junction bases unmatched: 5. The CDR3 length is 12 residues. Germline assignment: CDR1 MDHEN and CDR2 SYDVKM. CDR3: CASSGTGPEAFF. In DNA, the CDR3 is TGTGCCAGTTCCGGGACAGGGCCTGAAGCTTTCTTT.

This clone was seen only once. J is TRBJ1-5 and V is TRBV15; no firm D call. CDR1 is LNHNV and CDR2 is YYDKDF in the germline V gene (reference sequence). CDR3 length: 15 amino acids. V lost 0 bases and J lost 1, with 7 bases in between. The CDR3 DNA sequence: TGTGCCACCAGCAGAGATGACGGGAGCAATCAGCCCCAGCATTTT. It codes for CATSRDDGSNQPQHF.

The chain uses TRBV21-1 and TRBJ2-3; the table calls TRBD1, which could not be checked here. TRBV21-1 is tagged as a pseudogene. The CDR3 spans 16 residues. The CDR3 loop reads CASSHRDRGRADTQYF. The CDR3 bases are TGTGCCAGCAGTCATCGGGACAGGGGGCGCGCAGATACGCAGTATTTT.

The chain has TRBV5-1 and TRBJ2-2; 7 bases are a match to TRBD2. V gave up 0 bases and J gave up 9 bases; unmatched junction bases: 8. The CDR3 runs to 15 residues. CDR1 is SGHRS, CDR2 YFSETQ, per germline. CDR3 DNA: TGCGCCAGCAGCTTGGAGGTCCGGGGGGAGAGGGAGCTGTTTTTT. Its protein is CASSLEVRGERELFF.

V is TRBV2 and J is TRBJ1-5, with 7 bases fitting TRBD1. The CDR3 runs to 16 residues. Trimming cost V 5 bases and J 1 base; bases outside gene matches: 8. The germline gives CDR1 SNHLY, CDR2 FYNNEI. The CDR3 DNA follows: TGTGCCAGCAGTCCCTCAGGGGGAGGAAGCAATCAGCCCCAGCATTTT. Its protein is CASSPSGGGSNQPQHF.

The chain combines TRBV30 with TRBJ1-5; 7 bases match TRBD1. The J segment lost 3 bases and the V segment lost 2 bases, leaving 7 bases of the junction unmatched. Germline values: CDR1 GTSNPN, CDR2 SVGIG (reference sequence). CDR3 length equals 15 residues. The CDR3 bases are TGTGCCTGGAGTCGACCAGACAGGGACAATCAGCCCCAGCATTTT. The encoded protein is CAWSRPDRDNQPQHF.

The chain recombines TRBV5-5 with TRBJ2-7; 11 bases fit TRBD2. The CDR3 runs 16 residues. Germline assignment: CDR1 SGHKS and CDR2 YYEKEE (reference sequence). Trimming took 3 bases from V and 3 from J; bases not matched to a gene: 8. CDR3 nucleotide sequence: TGTGCCAGCAGCTCGGCGACTAGCGGGGAAATCTACGAGCAGTACTTC. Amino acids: CASSSATSGEIYEQYF.

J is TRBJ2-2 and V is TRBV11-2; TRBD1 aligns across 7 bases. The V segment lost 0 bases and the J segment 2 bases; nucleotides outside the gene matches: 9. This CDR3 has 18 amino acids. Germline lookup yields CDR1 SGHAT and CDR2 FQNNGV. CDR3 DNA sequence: TGTGCCAGCAGCTTAGATCTGGGCAGGGGGAGAAACACCGGGGAGCTGTTTTTT. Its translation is CASSLDLGRGRNTGELFF.

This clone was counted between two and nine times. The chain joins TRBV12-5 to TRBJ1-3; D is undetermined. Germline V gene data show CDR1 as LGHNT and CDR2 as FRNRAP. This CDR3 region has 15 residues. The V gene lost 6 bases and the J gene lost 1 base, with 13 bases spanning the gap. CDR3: CASGPPGGSGNTIYF. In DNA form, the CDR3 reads TGTGCTAGTGGCCCCCCGGGAGGATCTGGAAACACCATATATTTT.

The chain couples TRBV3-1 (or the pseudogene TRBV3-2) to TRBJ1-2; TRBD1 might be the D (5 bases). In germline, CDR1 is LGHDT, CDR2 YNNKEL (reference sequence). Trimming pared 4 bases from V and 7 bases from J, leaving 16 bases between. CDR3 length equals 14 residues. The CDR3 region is CASSPGWTPLGYTF. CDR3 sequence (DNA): TGTGCCAGCAGCCCCGGTTGGACACCTCTTGGCTACACCTTC.

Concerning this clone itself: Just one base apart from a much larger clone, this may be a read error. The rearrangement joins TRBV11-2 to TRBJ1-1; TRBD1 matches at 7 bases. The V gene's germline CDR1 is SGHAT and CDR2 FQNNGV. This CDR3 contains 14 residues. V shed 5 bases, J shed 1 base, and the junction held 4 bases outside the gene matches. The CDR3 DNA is TGTGCCAGCAGCCCCGACAGGGAGAACACTGAAGCTTTCTTT. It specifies CASSPDRENTEAFF.

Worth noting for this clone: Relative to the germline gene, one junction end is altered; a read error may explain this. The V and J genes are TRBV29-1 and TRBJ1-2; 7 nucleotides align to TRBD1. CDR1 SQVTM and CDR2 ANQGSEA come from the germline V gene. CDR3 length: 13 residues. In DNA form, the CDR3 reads TGCAGCGTTGATCTCCCGGGTAGGGGGCGGCTCTCCTTC. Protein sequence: CSVDLPGRGRLSF.

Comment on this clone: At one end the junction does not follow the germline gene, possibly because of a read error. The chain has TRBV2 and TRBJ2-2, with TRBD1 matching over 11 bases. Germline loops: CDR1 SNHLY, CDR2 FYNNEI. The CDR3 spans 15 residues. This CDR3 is CACAGQGAKTGELFF. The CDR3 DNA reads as TGTGCCTGTGCAGGACAGGGGGCGAAGACCGGGGAGCTGTTTTTT.